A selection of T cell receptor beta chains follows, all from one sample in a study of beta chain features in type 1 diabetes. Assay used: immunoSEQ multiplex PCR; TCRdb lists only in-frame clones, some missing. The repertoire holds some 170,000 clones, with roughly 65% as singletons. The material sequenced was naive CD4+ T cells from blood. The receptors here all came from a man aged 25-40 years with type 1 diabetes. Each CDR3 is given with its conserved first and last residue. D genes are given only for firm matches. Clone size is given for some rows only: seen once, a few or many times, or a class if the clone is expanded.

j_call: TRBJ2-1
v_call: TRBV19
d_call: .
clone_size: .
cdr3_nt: TGTGCCAGTACCCCCCTGTCTAAGGGAGGTGAGCAGTTCTTC
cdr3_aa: CASTPLSKGGEQFF

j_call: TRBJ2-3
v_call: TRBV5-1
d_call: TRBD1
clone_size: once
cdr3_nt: TGCGCCAGCAGCTTCGTACCGGGACAGGCCACAGATACGCAGTATTTT
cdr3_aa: CASSFVPGQATDTQYF

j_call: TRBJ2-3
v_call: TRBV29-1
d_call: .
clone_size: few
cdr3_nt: TGCAGCGTTTTGTCATCGACGGGTACGCAGTATTTT
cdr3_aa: CSVLSSTGTQYF

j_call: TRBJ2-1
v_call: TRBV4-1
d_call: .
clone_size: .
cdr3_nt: TGCGCCAGCAGCTTGGAGGGGCTGGGCTATGAGCAGTTCTTC
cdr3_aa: CASSLEGLGYEQFF

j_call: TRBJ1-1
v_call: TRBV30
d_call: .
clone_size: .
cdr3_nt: TGTGCCTGGAGTGTACAAGGAGTTACTGAAGCTTTCTTT
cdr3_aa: CAWSVQGVTEAFF

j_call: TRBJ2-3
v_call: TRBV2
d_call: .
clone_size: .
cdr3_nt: TGTGCCAGCAGTGAGACTAAAGATACGCAGTATTTT
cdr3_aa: CASSETKDTQYF

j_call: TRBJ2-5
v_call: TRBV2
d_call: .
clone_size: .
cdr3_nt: TGTGCCAGCAGTGTCGTTTCGCAAGAGACCCAGTACTTC
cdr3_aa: CASSVVSQETQYF

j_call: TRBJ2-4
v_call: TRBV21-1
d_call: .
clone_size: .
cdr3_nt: TGTGCCAGCAGCATTACCGGGACAGGGAGGTTGGCCAAAAACATTCAGTACTTC
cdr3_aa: CASSITGTGRLAKNIQYF

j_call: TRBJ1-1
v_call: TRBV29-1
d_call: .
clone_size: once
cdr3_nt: TGCAGCGTCCTCCGGACACGTGGGAACACTGAAGCTTTCTTT
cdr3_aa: CSVLRTRGNTEAFF

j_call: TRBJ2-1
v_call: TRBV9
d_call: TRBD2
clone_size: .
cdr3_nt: TGTGCCAGCAGCGTAAAGGAGGGACTAGTTGACAATGAGCAGTTCTTC
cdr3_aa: CASSVKEGLVDNEQFF

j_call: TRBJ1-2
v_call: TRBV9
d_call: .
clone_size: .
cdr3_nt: TGTGCCAGCAGCGTAGCAGTGGGAGGACTAACCTTC
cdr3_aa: CASSVAVGGLTF

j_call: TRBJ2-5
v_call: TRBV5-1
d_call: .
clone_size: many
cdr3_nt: TGCGCCAGCAGCTTGCAAGAGACCCAGTACTTC
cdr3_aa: CASSLQETQYF

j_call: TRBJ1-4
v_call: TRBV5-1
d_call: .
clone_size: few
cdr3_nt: TGCGCCAGCAGCATTGGACGGGTTAATGAAAAACTGTTTTTT
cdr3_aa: CASSIGRVNEKLFF

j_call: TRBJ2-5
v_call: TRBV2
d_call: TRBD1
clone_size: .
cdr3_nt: TGTGCCAGCACCCGCCAACAGGGGGTTCAAGAGACCCAGTACTTC
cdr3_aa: CASTRQQGVQETQYF

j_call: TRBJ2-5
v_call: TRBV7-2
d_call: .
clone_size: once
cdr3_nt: TGTGCCAGCAGCAGACGCGGTGGGGACCAAGAGACCCAGTACTTC
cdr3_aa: CASSRRGGDQETQYF

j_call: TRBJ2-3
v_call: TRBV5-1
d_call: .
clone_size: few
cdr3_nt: TGCGCCAGCAGTAGGGTGGTCTTAACTACAGATACGCAGTATTTT
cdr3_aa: CASSRVVLTTDTQYF

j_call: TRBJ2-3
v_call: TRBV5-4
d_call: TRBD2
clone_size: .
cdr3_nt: TGTGCCAGCAGCGTCGACTGGAGCGGGGGGATCCGGGGCACAGATACGCAGTATTTT
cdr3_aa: CASSVDWSGGIRGTDTQYF

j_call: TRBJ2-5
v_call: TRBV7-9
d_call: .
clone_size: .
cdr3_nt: TGTGCCAGCAGCGCCCCAGAGACCCAGTACTTC
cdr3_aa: CASSAPETQYF

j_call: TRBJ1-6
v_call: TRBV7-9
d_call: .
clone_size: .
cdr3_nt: TGTGCCAGCAGCTTACCGCTGATGAATTCACCCCTCCACTTT
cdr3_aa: CASSLPLMNSPLHF

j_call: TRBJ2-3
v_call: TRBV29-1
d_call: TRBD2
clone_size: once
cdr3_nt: TGCAGCGGCAGGACTAGCGGGGCTAGCACAGATACGCAGTATTTT
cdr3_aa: CSGRTSGASTDTQYF

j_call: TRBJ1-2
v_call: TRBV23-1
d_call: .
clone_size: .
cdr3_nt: TGCGCCAGCAGAAGCAAAGTGGGGCAGGGAATCAACTATGGCTACACCTTC
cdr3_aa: CASRSKVGQGINYGYTF

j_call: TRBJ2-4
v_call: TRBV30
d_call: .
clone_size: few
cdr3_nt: TGTGCCTGGAGTGTACCAGGGTCAGTCATTCAGTACTTC
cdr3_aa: CAWSVPGSVIQYF

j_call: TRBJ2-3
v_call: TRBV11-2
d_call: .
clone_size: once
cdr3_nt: TGTGCCAGCAGCCTGGGGCAGGGACACACAGATACGCAGTATTTT
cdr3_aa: CASSLGQGHTDTQYF

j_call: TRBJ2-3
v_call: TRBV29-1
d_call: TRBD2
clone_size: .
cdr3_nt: TGCAGCGTTGTTCTGCGCGGGGGACGCACAGATACGCAGTATTTT
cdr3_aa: CSVVLRGGRTDTQYF

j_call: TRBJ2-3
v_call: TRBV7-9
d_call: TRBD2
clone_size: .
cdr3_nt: TGTGCCAGCAGCCCATCTAGCGGGTTTAGCACAGATACGCAGTATTTT
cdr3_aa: CASSPSSGFSTDTQYF

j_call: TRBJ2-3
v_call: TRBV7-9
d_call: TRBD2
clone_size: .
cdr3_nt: TGTGCCAGCAGCTTAGGGCTGCTAGCGGGGGGTACAGATACGCAGTATTTT
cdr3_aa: CASSLGLLAGGTDTQYF

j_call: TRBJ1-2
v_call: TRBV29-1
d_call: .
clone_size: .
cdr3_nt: TGCAGCGTTGAACGCGGGACCACTGAGGGCTATGGCTACACCTTC
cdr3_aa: CSVERGTTEGYGYTF

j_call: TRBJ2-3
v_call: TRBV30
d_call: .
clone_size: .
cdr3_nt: TGTGCCTGGAGTCTTGGGGGGGCAACCACAGATACGCAGTATTTT
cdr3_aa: CAWSLGGATTDTQYF

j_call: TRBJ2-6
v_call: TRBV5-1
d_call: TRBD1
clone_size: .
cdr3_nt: TGCGCCAGCAGCTCCCCAACCGGGACAGGCTTCTCTGGGGCCAACGTCCTGACTTTC
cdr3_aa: CASSSPTGTGFSGANVLTF

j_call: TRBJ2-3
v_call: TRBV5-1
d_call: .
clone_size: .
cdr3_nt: TGCGCCAGCAGCTTGGGCCTAGCGCGAAGCACAGATACGCAGTATTTT
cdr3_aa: CASSLGLARSTDTQYF

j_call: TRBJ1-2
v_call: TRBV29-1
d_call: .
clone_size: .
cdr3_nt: TGCAGCGTTGTGCAGGGAAGCGGCGGCTACACCTTC
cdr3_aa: CSVVQGSGGYTF

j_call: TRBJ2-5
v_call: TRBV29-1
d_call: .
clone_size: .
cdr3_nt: TGCAGCGCTGATCGCCGTACGGGAGAGACCCAGTACTTC
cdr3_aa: CSADRRTGETQYF

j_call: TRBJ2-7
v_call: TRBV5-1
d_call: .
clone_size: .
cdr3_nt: TGCGCCAGCAGCACGGGAGTTGGCTCGGAGCAGTACTTC
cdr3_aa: CASSTGVGSEQYF

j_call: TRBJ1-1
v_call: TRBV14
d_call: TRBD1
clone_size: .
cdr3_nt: TGTGCCAGCAGCCTATACTCAGGGGGCATAGCTGAAGCTTTCTTT
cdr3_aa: CASSLYSGGIAEAFF

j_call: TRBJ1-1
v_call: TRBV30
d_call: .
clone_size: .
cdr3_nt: TGTGCCTGGAGTGTAAGGTCAGCTCTTGAAGCTTTCTTT
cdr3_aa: CAWSVRSALEAFF

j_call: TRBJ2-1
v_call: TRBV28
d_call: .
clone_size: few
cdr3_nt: TGTGCCAGCAGTTTAAATCTTGGGCCTTCCCCAGGCAATGAGCAGTTCTTC
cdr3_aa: CASSLNLGPSPGNEQFF

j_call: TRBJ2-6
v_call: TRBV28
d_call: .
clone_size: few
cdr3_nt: TGTGCCAGCAGCGGGTACTTTAGATCCTCTGGGGCCAACGTCCTGACTTTC
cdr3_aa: CASSGYFRSSGANVLTF

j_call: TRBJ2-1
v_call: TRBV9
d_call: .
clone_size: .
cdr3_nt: TGTGCCAGCAGCGTAGGACAGTACAATGAGCAGTTCTTC
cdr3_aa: CASSVGQYNEQFF

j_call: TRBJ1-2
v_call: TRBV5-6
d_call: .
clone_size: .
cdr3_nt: TGTGCCAGCAGCTTGCCTGACAGACCGGGGAGTAACTATGGCTACACCTTC
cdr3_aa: CASSLPDRPGSNYGYTF

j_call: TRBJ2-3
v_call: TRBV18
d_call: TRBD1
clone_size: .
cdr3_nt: TGTGCCAGCTCACCCGGGACAGGTCGGGCAGATACGCAGTATTTT
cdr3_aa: CASSPGTGRADTQYF